This T cell receptor (beta chain) was documented in a study of T cell responses to AZD1222 COVID-19 vaccine. V lost 5 bases and J lost 7, with 24 bases in between. Germline loops: CDR1 LNHNV, CDR2 YYDKDF (reference sequence). The CDR3 runs 17 residues. Clones were sequenced by immunoSEQ multiplex PCR, and TCRdb holds only the in-frame ones, with some missing. The sample has about 130,000 clones; approximately 94% are singletons. Study-wide points: With dominance at 160-218 and 743-854, vaccine-associated CD4 TCRs spanned spike.

On this clone itself: As yet, its antigen is unknown.

V gene TRBV15 combines with J gene TRBJ2-1, with TRBD2 as a possible D gene (5 bases). This TCR was recovered from an adult in good health. This specimen consisted of peripheral blood, obtained on day 0 of AZD1222 vaccination. CDR3 residues: CATSPEGVGGPGNEQFF. The CDR3 coding sequence is TGTGCCACCAGCCCCGAAGGAGTCGGAGGCCCGGGGAATGAGCAGTTCTTC. Full variable domain (outside the CDR3, taken from reference TRBV15 and TRBJ2-1): DAMVIQNPRYQVTQFGKPVTLSCSQTLNHNVMYWYQQKSSQAPKLLFHYYDKDFNNEADTPDNFQSRRPNTSFCFLDIRSPGLGDTAMYLCATSPEGVGGPGNEQFFGPGTRLTVL.